One sample yielded the 17 T cell receptor beta chains listed below, sequenced in a study of blood T cell repertoires in COVID-19. The table came from immunoSEQ multiplex PCR; TCRdb's copy has only in-frame clones and leaves some out. The sample lists around 190,000 clones; over 80% were seen once. Sequencing was carried out using PBMCs or T cells enriched from blood (not recorded which). These receptors all come from a woman aged 25 to 39 who had been exposed to COVID-19.

In its sample, this clone was seen once. The chain carries TRBV5-8 and TRBJ2-1, with unresolved D. Trimming removed 5 bases at V and 8 bases at J, with 20 bases between. CDR3 length: 15 amino acids. Per germline, CDR1 SGHTS and CDR2 YDEGEE. This CDR3 is CASSFVTDSNHEQFF. The CDR3 nucleotides are TGTGCCAGCAGTTTTGTTACCGATAGCAATCATGAGCAGTTCTTC.

The rearrangement links TRBV7-2 to TRBJ2-1; TRBD2 aligns across 8 bases. There are 15 residues in the CDR3. Germline V lookup: CDR1 SGHTA, CDR2 FQGNSA. J gave up 8 bases and V 1 base, and 7 bases lay outside the gene matches. The CDR3 coding sequence is TGTGCCAGCAGCTTAGTCCGGGGGGGCCGTTATGAGCAGTTCTTC. Protein sequence: CASSLVRGGRYEQFF.

The genes are TRBV10-3 and TRBJ1-1, with TRBD1 matching 9 bases. The CDR3 extends over 14 amino acids. The J segment lost 8 bases and the V segment lost 3 bases, leaving 7 bases of the junction unmatched. Germline values: CDR1 ENHRY, CDR2 SYGVKD. Written as DNA, the CDR3 is TGTGCCATCAGTGACTGGGACAGGGCCGTCGAAGCTTTCTTT. Amino acid sequence: CAISDWDRAVEAFF.

J is TRBJ2-2 and V is TRBV19, with unresolved D. Germline V gene sequence: CDR1 LNHDA, CDR2 SQIVND (reference sequence). The V gene lost 6 bases and the J gene lost 3 bases, with 5 bases spanning the gap. There are 12 residues in the CDR3. In DNA, the CDR3 is TGTGCCAGTAGGTATCACACCGGGGAGCTGTTTTTT. Its protein product is CASRYHTGELFF.

Only one count was recorded for this clone. CDR3 in amino acids: CASSPSDGYTF. The CDR3 DNA is TGTGCCAGCAGTCCGTCAGATGGCTACACCTTC. This chain uses TRBV6-2 or TRBV6-3 with TRBJ1-2; D not certain. The V and J ends lost 5 bases and 6 bases respectively, with 7 bases between them. The germline gives CDR1 MNHEY, CDR2 SVGEGT. CDR3 size: 11 residues.

This rearrangement joins TRBV25-1 to TRBJ1-2, with 8 bases fitting TRBD1. The CDR3 consists of 17 residues. V lost 4 bases and J lost 3; bases outside the gene matches: 13. Germline V gene lookup returns CDR1 MGHDK and CDR2 SYGVNS. The CDR3 DNA follows: TGTGCCAGCAGTGCGAATATCGGACAGGGAGGGGACTATGGCTACACCTTC. Amino acid sequence: CASSANIGQGGDYGYTF.

The CDR3 DNA reads as TGCGCCAGCAGTAACAGCTCTGGGGCCAACGTCCTGACTTTC. Residues: CASSNSSGANVLTF. The chain joins TRBV5-1 to TRBJ2-6, with unresolved D. CDR1 SGHRS and CDR2 YFSETQ come from the germline V gene. With 5 bases removed from V and 0 bases from J, the gap between germline ends came to 6 bases. This CDR3 has 14 amino acids.

CDR3 sequence: CASSSLSDTQYF. Written as DNA, the CDR3 is TGCGCCAGCAGCTCCCTCTCGGATACGCAGTATTTT. This chain uses TRBV5-1 with TRBJ2-3; D gene unclear. Trimming cost V 3 bases and J 6 bases, with 8 bases left between them. Germline values: CDR1 SGHRS, CDR2 YFSETQ. The CDR3 covers 12 residues.

This chain links TRBV12-3 or TRBV12-4 with TRBJ2-3; D not resolved. CDR3 length: 13 amino acids. V shed 2 bases and J shed 2 bases, with 5 bases lying between them. The CDR3 region is CASSLFNTDTQYF. CDR3 nucleotide sequence: TGTGCCAGCAGTTTATTTAACACAGATACGCAGTATTTT.

This clone showed up just once. The V call is TRBV10-2, the J call TRBJ2-7; 8 bases are a match to TRBD1. Germline-derived CDR1 and CDR2 are WSHSY and SAAADI. The CDR3 has 15 residues. The junction had 10 bases not matched to a gene; V was cut back by 6 bases and J by 3 bases. CDR3 residues: CASSSRTGMFYEQYF. The CDR3 DNA reads TGCGCCAGCAGCTCACGGACAGGGATGTTCTACGAGCAGTACTTC.

This clone was seen only a few times. The chain links TRBV9 to TRBJ1-3; D remains ambiguous. The germline V gene has CDR1 SGDLS and CDR2 YYNGEE. V lost 0 bases and J lost 0, with 7 bases in between. This CDR3 contains 15 residues. The CDR3 protein is CASSVGELSGNTIYF. CDR3 nucleotides: TGTGCCAGCAGCGTAGGTGAGCTCTCTGGAAACACCATATATTTT.

The genes are TRBV9 and TRBJ2-2; 7 nucleotides align to TRBD1. CDR3 length: 14 amino acids. With V trimmed by 4 bases and J by 7 bases, 7 bases remained unmatched. The germline V gene encodes CDR1 SGDLS and CDR2 YYNGEE. CDR3 sequence (DNA): TGTGCCAGCAGCCTCGACAGGGCCTTCGGGGAGCTGTTTTTT. Encoded protein: CASSLDRAFGELFF.

This sequence joins TRBV19 and TRBJ2-1; TRBD2 might be the D (6 bases). V lost 1 base to trimming and J lost 0 bases, with 13 bases between them. The CDR3 runs to 17 residues. CDR1 is LNHDA, CDR2 SQIVND, per germline (reference sequence). CDR3 amino acids: CASSIASGENSYNEQFF. The CDR3, as DNA: TGTGCCAGTAGTATAGCGTCGGGGGAAAACTCCTACAATGAGCAGTTCTTC.

CDR3 residues: CAWSLTGGQGYTF. CDR3 bases: TGTGCCTGGAGCCTGACAGGGGGTCAAGGCTACACCTTC. The chain couples TRBV30 to TRBJ1-2; 9 bases fit TRBD1. Germline V gives CDR1 GTSNPN, CDR2 SVGIG (reference sequence). Losses at the gene ends were 3 bases for V and 8 bases for J; bases not matched to a gene: 7. The CDR3 covers 13 residues.

The chain couples TRBV5-8 to TRBJ1-1; D might be TRBD1 (6 bases). Germline-derived CDR1 and CDR2 are SGHTS and YDEGEE. CDR3 length: 15 amino acids. V was clipped by 0 bases and J by 4 bases, with 13 bases between them. In nucleotides, the CDR3 is TGTGCCAGCAGCTTGGAAGACAGGTGGGGCACTGAAGCTTTCTTT. This encodes CASSLEDRWGTEAFF.

The rearrangement links TRBV11-2 to TRBJ2-3; 11 nucleotides align to TRBD2. CDR1 SGHAT and CDR2 FQNNGV come from the germline V gene. The CDR3 extends over 16 amino acids. With V trimmed by 5 bases and J by 7 bases, 11 bases remained unmatched. This CDR3 reads CASSLEVAGGTHTQYF. In DNA, the CDR3 is TGTGCCAGCAGCCTGGAGGTAGCGGGGGGGACTCATACGCAGTATTTT.

This clone was found a few times. This chain joins TRBV7-3 and TRBJ1-1, with 7 bases aligning to TRBD1. Germline V gene data show CDR1 as SGHTA and CDR2 as FQGTGA. The V and J ends lost 6 bases and 6 bases, in that order; junction bases with no gene match: 7. The CDR3 extends over 13 amino acids. The CDR3 here is CASSLGGGSEAFF. In DNA form, the CDR3 reads TGTGCCAGCAGTTTAGGGGGCGGGTCTGAAGCTTTCTTT.